This TCR beta chain stems from a study of cytomegalovirus exposure and HLA in healthy donors. Primers included in the PCR were 60 Vbeta and 13 Jbeta primers. The repertoire was sequenced with immunoSEQ multiplex PCR; TCRdb's copy has only in-frame clones and lacks some. The data contain under 200,000 clones, about 76% of them singletons. For this clone: Its specificity is unknown.

General study findings and limits: Later analysis revealed greater clonal expansion in HLA-associated TCR beta chains than in equally common others. A missense DCLRE1C variant was associated with V- and J-gene trimming of TCR beta chains in a later analysis, and an independent cohort replicated the association. Rarity held for most TCR sequences, but there were some public TCRs that occurred in many donors. Common viral pathogens were later found to be apparently linked to several of the most significant clusters.

From germline, CDR1 is MNHEY and CDR2 SVGAGI. This CDR3 is built from 11 residues. Sequencing input: PBMCs. The chain carries TRBV6-5 and TRBJ1-3; D unresolved. The receptor was derived from a woman aged 40-49 years in good health and CMV-seropositive. CDR3 residues: CASVSGNTIYF. In nucleotides, the CDR3 is TGTGCGTCAGTGTCTGGAAACACCATATATTTT.